This T cell receptor beta chain was captured in a study of blood T cell repertoires in COVID-19. This clone turned up a few times. Libraries were prepared by immunoSEQ multiplex PCR; TCRdb keeps only in-frame clonotypes and omits some of them. This table has 45,000 to 60,000 clones, roughly 84% appearing once. The CDR3 totals 11 residues. V was pared by 6 bases and J by 10 bases, with 12 bases between. CDR1 SNHLY and CDR2 FYNNEI come from the germline V gene. Sequences were obtained from peripheral blood. The TCR comes from a woman of 80 years or more with acute or convalescent COVID-19. This chain links TRBV2 with TRBJ1-1; D remains unclear. CDR3 nucleotide sequence: TGTGCCAGCAGCCGGGAATCGACAGCTTTCTTT. Protein product: CASSRESTAFF.